This TCR beta chain was documented in a study of blood T cell repertoires in COVID-19. As for the study in general: The origin of the acute and convalescent COVID-19 samples was the United States, Italy and Spain. PBMCs, B-cell-depleted T cells, or T cells provided the cDNA or gDNA that made up the material.

This CDR3 comprises 14 residues. The germline V and J ends were trimmed by 1 base and 4 bases, with 10 bases remaining between them. The V gene's germline CDR1 is GTSNPN and CDR2 SVGIG (reference sequence). Per the authors' pipeline: Counts of nucleated cells, estimated from reference gene primer amplification, were obtained. The table came from immunoSEQ multiplex PCR; TCRdb's copy has only in-frame clones and leaves some out. The V and J calls and clone size were taken over from that table, and D and trimming were inferred from the DNA. The sample includes just under 300,000 clones, more than 75% seen only once; the top ten take 1% to 1.5%.

The sequence came from a man between 65 and 79 years old with acute or convalescent COVID-19. Sequencing input: peripheral blood. The rearrangement uses TRBV30 and TRBJ1-4; D uncertain. The chain's CDR3 is CAWSGPNSNEKLFF. CDR3 nucleotide sequence: TGTGCCTGGAGTGGTCCCAACAGTAATGAAAAACTGTTTTTT.